The 28 T cell receptor beta chains in this list originate from one sample, sequenced in a study of TIL therapy for anti-PD-1-resistant metastatic lung cancer. Specified time point: pre-treatment sample, taken before nivolumab and TIL therapy. Pleural nodules or supraclavicular lymph nodes made up most of the excised metastases sampled. The libraries were made with immunoSEQ v3. Libraries were prepared by immunoSEQ multiplex PCR; TCRdb keeps only in-frame clonotypes and omits some of them. The sample lists several thousand clones, over 65% occurring once. Sequencing was performed on tumor tissue, taken at baseline. These receptors all come from a person aged 25-85 years with non-small cell lung cancer.

There are a few counts of this clone. The J gene is TRBJ1-2, the V gene TRBV7-2; D ambiguous. V lost 7 bases and J lost 2, with 14 bases in between. The CDR3 has 14 residues. Germline V CDR1 and CDR2: SGHTA, FQGNSA. The CDR3: CASTPRVGNYGYTF. The DNA for the CDR3 is TGTGCCAGCACTCCAAGGGTGGGAAACTATGGCTACACCTTC.

This clone has just a few counts. CDR3 sequence (DNA): TGTGCCATCAGACTACAGGGGGGAAGGACTGAAGCTTTCTTT. This encodes CAIRLQGGRTEAFF. The rearrangement joins TRBV10-3 to TRBJ1-1; 8 nucleotides agree with TRBD1. This CDR3 has 14 residues. Per the germline V gene, CDR1 is ENHRY and CDR2 is SYGVKD. V lost 6 bases to trimming and J lost 5 bases; unmatched junction nucleotides: 8.

This clone came up a few times. J is TRBJ1-4 and V is TRBV4-3; D is possibly TRBD1 (5 bases). The CDR3 length is 16 residues. The germline V and J ends were trimmed by 0 bases and 7 bases, with 15 bases remaining between them. Germline-derived CDR1 and CDR2 are LGHNA and YSLEER. The CDR3 sequence: CASSQDLRQGGEKLFF. In DNA form, the CDR3 reads TGCGCCAGCAGCCAAGATCTTCGGCAGGGAGGTGAAAAACTGTTTTTT.

Points on this clone: Other DNA sequences from this sample encode an identical CDR3 as well. The rearrangement joins TRBV12-3 or TRBV12-4 to TRBJ2-7; 9 bases map to TRBD2. V lost 6 bases and J lost 3; bases outside the gene matches: 3. The CDR3 spans 13 residues. CDR3 nucleotide sequence: TGTGCCAGCAGGGGGCGGGGGGGCTACGAGCAGTACTTC. This encodes CASRGRGGYEQYF.

By proportion, this clone is large. One end of the junction is discordant with germline, which a read error may explain. V usage is TRBV15 and J usage is TRBJ1-1; no firm D call. The CDR3 sequence is 10 residues long. The germline CDR1 and CDR2 sequences are LNHNV and YYDKDF (reference sequence). CDR3 DNA: TGTGCCACCAGCAGAGACCGGCTGTACTTT. Translating it yields CATSRDRLYF.

V gene TRBV10-3 combines with J gene TRBJ2-1; D not resolved. CDR3 length: 16 residues. V was pared by 2 bases and J by 0 bases, with 11 bases between. CDR1 is ENHRY, CDR2 SYGVKD, per germline. This chain's CDR3 is CAISEVGSASYNEQFF. The DNA for the CDR3 is TGTGCCATCAGTGAGGTCGGGTCCGCCTCCTACAATGAGCAGTTCTTC.

This chain joins TRBV4-1 and TRBJ1-2, with no clear D. CDR3 size: 14 residues. The V end was cut by 1 base, the J end by 2 bases, with 8 bases between. The germline CDR1 and CDR2 sequences are MGHRA and YSYEKL. The CDR3 DNA reads as TGCGCCAGCAGCCAAGTTGAGGAGAACTATGGCTACACCTTC. It specifies CASSQVEENYGYTF.

This sequence joins TRBV7-9 and TRBJ2-7, with 9 nucleotides matching TRBD2. The J segment lost 1 base and the V segment lost 4 bases, leaving 11 bases of the junction unmatched. The CDR3 spans 17 residues. Germline V CDR1 and CDR2: SEHNR, FQNEAQ (reference sequence). The CDR3 protein is CASSSTAGTSLSYEQYV. CDR3 nucleotide sequence: TGTGCCAGCAGCTCGACTGCCGGGACTAGCTTGTCCTACGAGCAGTACGTC.

This chain connects TRBV5-1 to TRBJ1-2, with TRBD1 identical over 7 bases. The germline gives CDR1 SGHRS, CDR2 YFSETQ. Germline trimming cut 1 base from V and 3 bases from J; bases unmatched to any gene: 0. The CDR3 extends over 13 amino acids. The CDR3 region has the DNA TGCGCCAGCAGCTTGACAGGGGACTATGGCTACACCTTC. Its translation is CASSLTGDYGYTF.

The chain recombines TRBV5-1 with TRBJ2-5; possible D gene TRBD2, 5 bases. Germline CDR1 SGHRS, CDR2 YFSETQ. The CDR3 totals 15 residues. Trimming removed 4 bases from V and 5 bases from J, with 18 bases in between. CDR3 sequence reads: CASSRKWEKGETQYF. The CDR3 DNA is TGCGCCAGCAGCCGTAAATGGGAGAAGGGTGAGACCCAGTACTTC. The variable domain in full, completed from reference TRBV5-1 and TRBJ2-5, reads KAGVTQTPRYLIKTRGQQVTLSCSPISGHRSVSWYQQTPGQGLQFLFEYFSETQRNKGNFPGRFSGRQFSNSRSEMNVSTLELGDSALYLCASSRKWEKGETQYFGPGTRLLVL.

This clone is labeled as large (0.1 to 1%). V and J are TRBV6-1 and TRBJ2-7; 8 bases line up with TRBD1. Germline CDR1 reads MNHNS; CDR2 reads SASEGT. The CDR3 runs 14 residues. The V gene end was trimmed by 3 bases and the J gene end by 2 bases; junction bases not matched to a gene: 3. The CDR3 DNA is TGTGCCAGCAGTGAGGGGACAGGACCCTACGAGCAGTACTTC. Amino acid sequence: CASSEGTGPYEQYF.

The chain carries TRBV10-1 and TRBJ2-1; 8 positions agree with TRBD2. V gave up 1 base and J gave up 6 bases; unmatched junction bases: 8. The CDR3 sequence is 16 residues long. Per germline, CDR1 WNHNN and CDR2 SYGVQD (reference sequence). The chain's CDR3 is CASSEYSGGPVNEQFF. The CDR3, as DNA: TGCGCCAGCAGTGAGTATTCGGGAGGGCCTGTCAATGAGCAGTTCTTC.

V is TRBV14 and J is TRBJ2-2; D is undetermined. Germline CDR1 and CDR2: SGHDN and FVKESK. Trimming removed 0 bases at V and 1 base at J, with 15 bases between. The CDR3 runs to 18 residues. The CDR3: CASSQDSFAFQNTGELFF. The CDR3 nucleotides are TGTGCCAGCAGCCAAGACTCGTTCGCGTTTCAGAACACCGGGGAGCTGTTTTTT.

The chain recombines TRBV19 with TRBJ2-1; D gene ambiguous. From germline, CDR1 is LNHDA and CDR2 SQIVND (reference sequence). The CDR3 spans 14 residues. The V end was cut by 3 bases, the J end by 4 bases, with 10 bases between. The CDR3 is CASSIFLTYNEQFF. CDR3 bases: TGTGCCAGTAGTATCTTTCTAACGTACAATGAGCAGTTCTTC.

This clone was seen a few times. An end of the junction does not agree with germline; a read error may underlie this. This chain links TRBV24-1 with TRBJ2-2; D assignment may be TRBD1 or TRBD2 (6 bases each). The CDR3 covers 15 residues. Germline V gene lookup returns CDR1 KGHDR and CDR2 SFDVKD. For the CDR3, the DNA is TGTGCCACCAGTCATTTAGGGGGGTACACCGGGGAGCTGTTTTTT. Its translation is CATSHLGGYTGELFF.

V is TRBV21-1 and J is TRBJ2-2; the D call TRBD2 from the table was never checked on the DNA. TRBV21-1 is listed as a pseudogene. The CDR3 length is 13 residues. The CDR3 coding sequence is TGTGCCAGCAGCAAATTAGACACCGGGGAGCTGTTTTTT. It specifies CASSKLDTGELFF.

The V call is TRBV5-6, the J call TRBJ2-3; TRBD2 matches 16 bases. Looked up from germline, CDR1 is SGHDT and CDR2 is YYEEEE. V gave up 4 bases and J gave up 0 bases; unmatched junction bases: 5. The CDR3 has 18 amino acids. The CDR3 here is CASSPGTSGGASTDTQYF. CDR3 in DNA: TGTGCCAGCAGCCCCGGGACTAGCGGGGGGGCTAGCACAGATACGCAGTATTTT.

This sequence joins TRBV3-1 (or the pseudogene TRBV3-2) and TRBJ1-1, with TRBD1 matching over 8 bases. The germline V gene encodes CDR1 LGHDT and CDR2 YNNKEL (reference sequence). The CDR3 loop spans 12 amino acids. V shed 5 bases and J 10 bases; nucleotides not matched to a gene: 6. In DNA form, the CDR3 reads TGTGCCAGCAGCACCAGGGGGCGCAGAGCTTTCTTT. This gives the protein CASSTRGRRAFF.

The rearrangement links TRBV6-2 or TRBV6-3 to TRBJ2-2; D call uncertain. The germline V and J ends were trimmed by 4 bases and 0 bases, with 12 bases remaining between them. Looked up from germline, CDR1 is MNHEY and CDR2 is SVGEGT. This CDR3 spans 16 amino acids. CDR3 region: CASSFHLNANTGELFF. CDR3 nucleotides: TGTGCCAGCAGTTTCCATCTAAACGCGAACACCGGGGAGCTGTTTTTT.

This chain uses TRBV6-2 or TRBV6-3 with TRBJ2-7; D gene ambiguous. CDR3 length: 15 amino acids. Germline V gene sequence: CDR1 MNHEY, CDR2 SVGEGT. V gave up 6 bases and J gave up 4 bases, with 19 bases separating them. CDR3 DNA: TGTGCCAGCAGCAACCCTCATACAGCCTTTTACGAGCAGTACGTC. Translation gives CASSNPHTAFYEQYV.

This sequence joins TRBV30 and TRBJ1-5; 7 positions match TRBD1. The CDR3 runs 14 residues. Germline V gene data show CDR1 as GTSNPN and CDR2 as SVGIG (reference sequence). Losses at the gene ends were 2 bases for V and 6 bases for J; bases not matched to a gene: 7. This CDR3 is CAWSIGRGVQPQHF. CDR3 in DNA: TGTGCCTGGAGTATCGGCAGGGGGGTTCAGCCCCAGCATTTT.

By share, this clone counts as medium-sized. The genes are TRBV3-1 (or the pseudogene TRBV3-2) and TRBJ1-1; 11 bases fit TRBD1. Germline values: CDR1 LGHDT, CDR2 YNNKEL (reference sequence). CDR3 length equals 16 residues. The trim removed 4 bases at V and 6 bases at J, leaving 10 bases unmatched. This chain's CDR3 is CASSLQGQGARAEAFF. As DNA, the CDR3 is TGTGCCAGCAGCCTCCAAGGACAGGGGGCGAGGGCTGAAGCTTTCTTT.

This chain joins TRBV2 and TRBJ2-7; D remains unclear. Germline CDR1 and CDR2: SNHLY and FYNNEI. The CDR3 runs 10 residues. Trimming pared 6 bases from V and 3 bases from J, leaving 3 bases between. As DNA, the CDR3 is TGTGCCAGCAGCGACTACGAGCAGTACGTC. Amino acids: CASSDYEQYV.

V usage is TRBV3-1 (or the pseudogene TRBV3-2) and J usage is TRBJ1-2, with a possible D match to TRBD1 (5 bases). Trimming took 3 bases from V and 4 from J, leaving 15 bases between them. The CDR3 is made up of 15 amino acids. The V gene's germline CDR1 is LGHDT and CDR2 YNNKEL (reference sequence). This chain's CDR3 is CASSHKGRAFYGYTF. The CDR3 DNA reads TGTGCCAGCAGCCACAAGGGCAGGGCGTTCTATGGCTACACCTTC.

This clone was seen more than once but under ten times. The rearrangement joins TRBV5-1 to TRBJ2-5, with unresolved D. V was pared by 1 base and J by 2 bases, with 6 bases between. This CDR3 is built from 13 residues. Germline V gene sequence: CDR1 SGHRS, CDR2 YFSETQ. CDR3 protein: CASSLQGQETQYF. As DNA, the CDR3 is TGCGCCAGCAGCTTGCAAGGTCAAGAGACCCAGTACTTC.

This clone appeared a single time. The chain couples TRBV6-5 to TRBJ1-1; TRBD1 aligns across 9 bases. Germline trimming cut 6 bases from V and 2 bases from J; bases unmatched to any gene: 4. Germline V gene data show CDR1 as MNHEY and CDR2 as SVGAGI. There are 14 residues in the CDR3. This CDR3 reads CASSRDRVNTEAFF. DNA for the CDR3: TGTGCCAGCAGCAGGGACAGGGTCAACACTGAAGCTTTCTTT.

This clone was seen a single time. The genes are TRBV2 and TRBJ2-1, with D unresolved. CDR1 and CDR2 (germline): SNHLY, FYNNEI. Trimming removed 5 bases from V and 4 bases from J, with 9 bases in between. The CDR3 is made up of 13 amino acids. CDR3 loop: CASSPGPYNEQFF. DNA of the CDR3: TGTGCCAGCAGTCCCGGACCGTACAATGAGCAGTTCTTC.

The V call is TRBV7-9, the J call TRBJ1-2, with unresolved D. The CDR3 extends over 12 amino acids. CDR1 and CDR2 from the germline V gene are SEHNR and FQNEAQ (reference sequence). V lost 3 bases and J 2 bases, leaving 4 bases between the germline ends. The CDR3 reads CASSFQNYGYTF. Written as DNA, the CDR3 is TGTGCCAGCAGCTTCCAGAACTATGGCTACACCTTC.